A single sample is the source of the 15 T cell receptor beta chains below, sequenced in a study of T cell responses to AZD1222 COVID-19 vaccine. Using immunoSEQ multiplex PCR, the repertoire was profiled, and TCRdb retains in-frame clones only, with some absent. This sample yields around 160,000 clones, of which roughly nine tenths are seen a single time; approximately 3.8% belongs to the top ten. Material: peripheral blood, obtained 28 days after the second AZD1222 dose. The receptors originated from an adult who received the AZD1222 COVID-19 vaccine.

This clone was recorded only once. This chain joins TRBV27 and TRBJ2-5; D uncertain. The CDR3 runs to 14 residues. Trimming shortened V by 5 bases and J by 5 bases, and 15 bases separated the two germline ends. The germline V gene encodes CDR1 MNHEY and CDR2 SMNVEV (reference sequence). CDR3 residues: CASSSRLGTETQYF. Written as DNA, the CDR3 is TGTGCCAGCAGTAGTCGACTGGGTACGGAGACCCAGTACTTC.

This chain links TRBV4-1 with TRBJ2-2, with D possibly being TRBD2 (5 bases). Trimming removed 1 base at V and 4 bases at J, with 10 bases between. Per germline, CDR1 MGHRA and CDR2 YSYEKL. The CDR3 is 15 amino acids. CDR3 sequence: CASSQGLRGTGELFF. For the CDR3, the DNA is TGCGCCAGCAGCCAAGGGCTCCGGGGCACCGGGGAGCTGTTTTTT.

This clone was observed once. The chain has TRBV9 and TRBJ1-1; 7 nucleotides agree with TRBD1. Germline V CDR1 and CDR2: SGDLS, YYNGEE. The CDR3 runs 14 residues. With 4 bases clipped from V and 0 bases from J, the junction kept 3 bases outside the gene matches. The CDR3 nucleotides read TGTGCCAGCAGCTCCGGGACAGTGAACACTGAAGCTTTCTTT. Translated: CASSSGTVNTEAFF.

The chain uses TRBV29-1 and TRBJ2-1, with D uncertain. Germline V gene data show CDR1 as SQVTM and CDR2 as ANQGSEA. The CDR3 extends over 16 amino acids. V lost 3 bases, J lost 0 bases, and 15 bases lay in between. CDR3 bases: TGCAGCGTTGAGTATCTCCGGATTAGCTCCTACAATGAGCAGTTCTTC. Translation gives CSVEYLRISSYNEQFF.

The rearrangement joins TRBV2 to TRBJ1-5; possibly TRBD1 for D (5 bases). Germline assignment: CDR1 SNHLY and CDR2 FYNNEI. The V gene lost 6 bases and the J gene lost 1 base, with 7 bases spanning the gap. This CDR3 has 13 amino acids. The CDR3 sequence: CASRTESNQPQHF. The DNA for the CDR3 is TGTGCCAGCAGGACAGAGAGCAATCAGCCCCAGCATTTT.

The chain carries TRBV12-3 or TRBV12-4 and TRBJ1-1; D gene uncertain. The CDR3 consists of 12 residues. Trimming stripped 8 bases from V and 2 bases from J, with 9 bases between. DNA for the CDR3: TGTGCCAGCGACAAACAAAACACTGAAGCTTTCTTT. Translating it yields CASDKQNTEAFF.

V usage is TRBV10-3 and J usage is TRBJ1-1; D is undetermined. CDR3 length equals 14 residues. The germline gives CDR1 ENHRY, CDR2 SYGVKD. V dropped 4 bases and J dropped 0 bases, with 9 bases sitting between them. CDR3 nucleotides: TGTGCCATCAGTGTCGGAGGGATGAACACTGAAGCTTTCTTT. Translating gives CAISVGGMNTEAFF.

The chain has TRBV29-1 and TRBJ2-5; perhaps TRBD2 as D (7 bases). V was pared by 0 bases and J by 2 bases, with 13 bases between. This CDR3 is built from 15 residues. Germline V gives CDR1 SQVTM, CDR2 ANQGSEA. The CDR3 here is CSVEDRAGAQETQYF. The CDR3, as DNA: TGCAGCGTTGAAGATCGCGCGGGGGCTCAAGAGACCCAGTACTTC.

This clone is a singleton in its sample. The chain combines TRBV9 with TRBJ1-2; 7 nucleotides match TRBD1. This CDR3 is built from 17 residues. J was trimmed by 0 bases and V by 3 bases; bases with no gene match: 11. The germline V gene encodes CDR1 SGDLS and CDR2 YYNGEE. The CDR3 nucleotides are TGTGCCAGCAGCGCGGATCCAGGGGGAATTACTAACTATGGCTACACCTTC. Translating it yields CASSADPGGITNYGYTF.

This sequence joins TRBV23-1 and TRBJ2-2, with 10 bases lining up with TRBD2. TRBV23-1 is labeled an ORF, and its function is uncertain. V dropped 0 bases and J dropped 8; count of bases not matched to a gene: 21. The CDR3 is 21 residues long. For the CDR3, the DNA is TGCGCCAGCAGTCAATCTATCTGGGCAGCGGGAGGGCCTGTTTCACCTGGGGAGCTGTTTTTT. Protein product: CASSQSIWAAGGPVSPGELFF.

The rearrangement links TRBV5-1 to TRBJ2-7; TRBD1 aligns across 8 bases. Germline values: CDR1 SGHRS, CDR2 YFSETQ. The ends lost 4 bases at V and 3 bases at J; junction bases unmatched: 6. The CDR3 totals 14 residues. The CDR3 loop reads CASSGGQGGYEQYF. CDR3 bases: TGCGCCAGCAGCGGAGGACAGGGCGGCTACGAGCAGTACTTC.

The gene calls are TRBV6-5 and TRBJ1-1, with 10 bases matching TRBD1. Germline CDR1 and CDR2: MNHEY and SVGAGI. V dropped 10 bases and J dropped 1; count of bases not matched to a gene: 6. The CDR3 runs 14 residues. CDR3 in amino acids: CATVDRGKNTEAFF. The CDR3 region has the DNA TGTGCCACCGTGGACAGGGGGAAGAACACTGAAGCTTTCTTT.

The chain has TRBV5-4 and TRBJ1-6; no reliable D call. CDR1 and CDR2 (germline): SGHNT, YYREEE (reference sequence). The V end lost 2 bases, the J end lost 7 bases, and 13 bases lay between the germline ends. The CDR3 runs 15 residues. The chain's CDR3 is CASSLDSPGNSPLHF. The CDR3 DNA sequence: TGTGCCAGCAGCTTAGATAGTCCGGGGAATTCACCCCTCCACTTT.

The rearrangement joins TRBV7-6 to TRBJ1-2; TRBD1 matches 7 bases. CDR1 and CDR2 (germline): SGHVS, FNYEAQ. The CDR3 is made up of 15 amino acids. Germline trimming cut 5 bases from V and 3 bases from J; bases unmatched to any gene: 9. For the CDR3, the DNA is TGTGCCAGCAGCACCGACGACAGGGCCCACTATGGCTACACCTTC. It yields the protein CASSTDDRAHYGYTF.

The V call is TRBV5-1, the J call TRBJ2-2; D is unresolved. Looked up from germline, CDR1 is SGHRS and CDR2 is YFSETQ. The V end was cut by 4 bases, the J end by 6 bases, with 19 bases between. CDR3 length equals 16 residues. The CDR3 DNA reads TGCGCCAGCAGCCACTCTTCCCGGGTTCGGTCCGGGGAGCTGTTTTTT. The encoded protein is CASSHSSRVRSGELFF.